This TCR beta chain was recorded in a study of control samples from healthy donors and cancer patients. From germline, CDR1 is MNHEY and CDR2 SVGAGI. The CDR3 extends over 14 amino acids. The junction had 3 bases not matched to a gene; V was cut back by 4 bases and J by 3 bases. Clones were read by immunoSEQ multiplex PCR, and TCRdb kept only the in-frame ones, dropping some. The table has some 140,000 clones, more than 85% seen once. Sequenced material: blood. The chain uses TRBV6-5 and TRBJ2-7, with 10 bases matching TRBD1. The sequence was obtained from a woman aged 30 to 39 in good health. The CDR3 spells CASSSGQGRYEQYF. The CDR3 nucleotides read TGTGCCAGCAGTTCGGGACAGGGGCGCTACGAGCAGTACTTC.